The present entry profiles one T cell receptor (beta chain) with its context. Its specificity is not known. This sample is drawn from a study of T cell responses to AZD1222 COVID-19 vaccine. The study's findings and limits: Donor demographics were predominantly white British with a female majority; clonal diversity may be underestimated. Spike-specific TCR depth and breadth grew after two AZD1222 doses.

TCRdb keeps only in-frame clones here, not all; method: immunoSEQ multiplex PCR. The repertoire holds tens of thousands of clones, 85% to 90% seen once, with approximately 5.2% in the top ten. Deletions cut 5 bases from V and 0 bases from J, with 8 bases between. Per the germline V gene, CDR1 is SEHNR and CDR2 is FQNEAQ (reference sequence). There are 13 residues in the CDR3. V is TRBV7-9 and J is TRBJ2-7; D call uncertain. The receptor's source is an adult who received the AZD1222 COVID-19 vaccine. The material sequenced was peripheral blood, taken 28 days after the second AZD1222 dose. CDR3 sequence: CASSGRSSYEQYF. The CDR3 nucleotides read TGTGCCAGCAGCGGTCGGAGCTCCTACGAGCAGTACTTC.